The 30 T cell receptor beta chains presented below share a single source sample, sequenced in a study of blood T cell repertoires in COVID-19. Produced via immunoSEQ multiplex PCR; TCRdb's table is partial and in-frame only. The sample has around 190,000 clones; more than 85% are singletons. Sequences were obtained from peripheral blood. The receptors originated from a man younger than 40 with acute or convalescent COVID-19.

The chain is built from TRBV19 and TRBJ2-7, with D possibly being TRBD2 (6 bases). V was cut by 6 bases and J by 1 base, with 16 bases left in between. Per germline, CDR1 LNHDA and CDR2 SQIVND (reference sequence). The CDR3 contains 15 residues. The CDR3 DNA reads as TGTGCCAGTAGCACCCGACCCGGGGGTTCCTACGAGCAGTACTTC. It yields the protein CASSTRPGGSYEQYF. Variable domain in full (rest from reference TRBV19 and TRBJ2-7): DGGITQSPKYLFRKEGQNVTLSCEQNLNHDAMYWYRQDPGQGLRLIYYSQIVNDFQKGDIAEGYSVSREKKESFPLTVTSAQKNPTAFYLCASSTRPGGSYEQYFGPGTRLTVT.

CDR3 sequence reads: CASSVGVSGSGETQYF. CDR3 bases: TGTGCCAGCAGCGTAGGGGTTAGCGGGAGTGGGGAGACCCAGTACTTC. This chain uses TRBV9 with TRBJ2-5, with 9 bases aligning to TRBD2. The germline V gene encodes CDR1 SGDLS and CDR2 YYNGEE. The CDR3 spans 16 residues. The V segment lost 0 bases and the J segment 5 bases; nucleotides outside the gene matches: 8.

This chain joins TRBV27 and TRBJ1-4; D ambiguous. Germline CDR1 MNHEY, CDR2 SMNVEV (reference sequence). CDR3 length equals 16 residues. The germline V and J ends were trimmed by 5 bases and 5 bases, with 18 bases remaining between them. The chain's CDR3 is CASSQLRTDRNEKLFF. The CDR3 DNA reads as TGTGCCAGCAGTCAGCTCCGGACTGATCGAAATGAAAAACTGTTTTTT.

This clone was seen only a few times. This chain connects TRBV19 to TRBJ1-1; D is undetermined. V was cut by 5 bases and J by 6 bases, with 25 bases left in between. The CDR3 has 17 amino acids. The V gene's germline CDR1 is LNHDA and CDR2 SQIVND (reference sequence). In DNA form, the CDR3 reads TGTGCCAGTAGTTCTCCGGGCCTCGGGAGTTGGGCCGCTGAAGCTTTCTTT. Protein: CASSSPGLGSWAAEAFF.

The chain links TRBV6-5 to TRBJ1-2; 10 positions match TRBD1. The germline CDR1 and CDR2 sequences are MNHEY and SVGAGI. V was pared by 8 bases and J by 6 bases, with 12 bases of the junction left unmatched. The CDR3 has 15 amino acids. Here the CDR3 DNA reads TGTGCCAGCGGAAACTCGGGACAGGGGAGGAATGGCTACACCTTC. Translation: CASGNSGQGRNGYTF.

This clone was seen a few times. The chain combines TRBV3-1 (or the pseudogene TRBV3-2) with TRBJ1-2; D is possibly TRBD1 (6 bases). Germline loops: CDR1 LGHDT, CDR2 YNNKEL (reference sequence). This CDR3 has 16 amino acids. Trimming removed 0 bases from V and 4 bases from J, with 15 bases in between. CDR3 sequence (DNA): TGTGCCAGCAGCCAAGATCGACAGGCCGGGTTCTATGGCTACACCTTC. The encoded protein is CASSQDRQAGFYGYTF.

This clone showed up just once. The V gene is TRBV6-1, the J gene TRBJ2-1; D remains ambiguous. The germline gives CDR1 MNHNS, CDR2 SASEGT. The CDR3 covers 16 residues. V lost 2 bases to trimming and J lost 8 bases, with 19 bases between them. CDR3 DNA: TGTGCCAGCAGTGAATCGGTATATACCCTCTTAGATGAGCAGTTCTTC. Protein product: CASSESVYTLLDEQFF.

The rearrangement joins TRBV7-6 to TRBJ2-5, with D maybe TRBD2 (5 bases). The CDR3 spans 14 residues. Trimming shortened V by 2 bases and J by 2 bases, and 9 bases separated the two germline ends. Germline values: CDR1 SGHVS, CDR2 FNYEAQ. The CDR3 loop is CASSLQTTQETQYF. The DNA for the CDR3 is TGTGCCAGCAGCTTACAGACTACTCAAGAGACCCAGTACTTC.

This chain connects TRBV7-6 to TRBJ1-5; tentative D call: TRBD1 (5 bases). Trimming removed 1 base at V and 6 bases at J, with 16 bases between. The CDR3 sequence is 16 residues long. Germline V gives CDR1 SGHVS, CDR2 FNYEAQ. The CDR3 loop is CASSLEEGARGQPQHF. CDR3 coding DNA: TGTGCCAGCAGCTTAGAGGAAGGGGCGCGGGGTCAGCCCCAGCATTTT.

This chain joins TRBV29-1 and TRBJ1-2; TRBD1 is a possible D gene (6 bases). The CDR3 length is 11 residues. CDR1 and CDR2 from the germline V gene are SQVTM and ANQGSEA. Trimming removed 5 bases at V and 4 bases at J, with 8 bases between. CDR3 sequence (DNA): TGCAGCGTTCAGGGGTTCTATGGCTACACCTTC. It is translated as CSVQGFYGYTF.

The rearrangement joins TRBV18 to TRBJ1-2; TRBD1 matches 7 bases. This CDR3 contains 13 residues. The V and J ends lost 4 bases and 8 bases, in that order; junction bases with no gene match: 7. Germline CDR1 and CDR2: KGHSH and LQKENI. CDR3 sequence reads: CASSQTGTDGYTF. As DNA, the CDR3 is TGTGCCAGCTCACAAACCGGGACAGACGGCTACACCTTC.

CDR3 region: CASSLGQGENTEAFF. For the CDR3, the DNA is TGTGCCAGCAGCCTTGGACAGGGGGAGAACACTGAAGCTTTCTTT. V is TRBV11-3 and J is TRBJ1-1; 10 bases match TRBD1. Trimming cost V 5 bases and J 1 base; bases outside gene matches: 4. CDR1 is SGHNT and CDR2 is YENEEA in the germline V gene. This CDR3 comprises 15 residues.

J is TRBJ1-2 and V is TRBV28; perhaps TRBD1 as D (5 bases). Germline CDR1 is MDHEN and CDR2 is SYDVKM. V gave up 7 bases and J gave up 4 bases, with 13 bases separating them. This CDR3 spans 13 amino acids. The CDR3 DNA follows: TGTGCCAGCATGGTGGGAGGGGCCTATGGCTACACCTTC. This translates into CASMVGGAYGYTF.

The V gene is TRBV6-5, the J gene TRBJ1-5, with TRBD1 as a possible D gene (5 bases). V dropped 8 bases and J dropped 2 bases, with 10 bases sitting between them. CDR1 and CDR2 from the germline V gene are MNHEY and SVGAGI. The CDR3 length is 13 residues. The CDR3 here is CASLLGGNQPQHF. The DNA for the CDR3 is TGTGCCAGCCTTCTAGGGGGCAATCAGCCCCAGCATTTT.

The chain couples TRBV28 to TRBJ1-6, with 8 bases matching TRBD1. The trim removed 5 bases at V and 9 bases at J, leaving 6 bases unmatched. The CDR3 runs to 14 residues. In germline, CDR1 is MDHEN, CDR2 SYDVKM. The DNA of the CDR3 is TGTGCCAGCAGTCCGGACAGGGCAGTTTCACCCCTCCACTTT. This codes for CASSPDRAVSPLHF. Based on the CDR3 plus reference TRBV28 and TRBJ1-6, the full variable domain is DVKVTQSSRYLVKRTGEKVFLECVQDMDHENMFWYRQDPGLGLRLIYFSYDVKMKEKGDIPEGYSVSREKKERFSLILESASTNQTSMYLCASSPDRAVSPLHFGNGTRLTVT.

The chain combines TRBV5-5 with TRBJ2-3, with 7 bases matching TRBD1. Per the germline V gene, CDR1 is SGHKS and CDR2 is YYEKEE (reference sequence). There are 18 residues in the CDR3. V lost 3 bases and J lost 3; bases outside the gene matches: 16. CDR3 sequence reads: CASSSAPTGYQGTDTQYF. The CDR3 DNA is TGTGCCAGCAGCTCGGCCCCGACAGGGTATCAGGGGACAGATACGCAGTATTTT.

The chain recombines TRBV28 with TRBJ1-1, with D perhaps matching TRBD1 (5 bases). Germline V gene data show CDR1 as MDHEN and CDR2 as SYDVKM. Trimming left V 5 bases short and J 5 bases short, with 18 bases between. This CDR3 is 15 amino acids long. The CDR3 DNA is TGTGCCAGCAGTGCACTATCAGGGCGTCGGACTGAAGCTTTCTTT. This translates into CASSALSGRRTEAFF.

This clone was recorded once. This chain joins TRBV27 and TRBJ1-2; TRBD1 matches 8 bases. Losses at the gene ends were 6 bases for V and 0 bases for J; bases not matched to a gene: 15. The V gene's germline CDR1 is MNHEY and CDR2 SMNVEV (reference sequence). CDR3 length equals 18 residues. CDR3 coding DNA: TGTGCCAGCAGCTCGACAGGGGACAGACGGATGGCTAACTATGGCTACACCTTC. As protein: CASSSTGDRRMANYGYTF.

The chain employs TRBV7-2 and TRBJ1-4; no clear D. Looked up from germline, CDR1 is SGHTA and CDR2 is FQGNSA. The CDR3 covers 14 residues. Trimming stripped 1 base from V and 5 bases from J, with 8 bases between. CDR3 sequence: CASSLGAGNEKLFF. Written as DNA, the CDR3 is TGTGCCAGCAGCTTAGGGGCGGGGAATGAAAAACTGTTTTTT.

The V call is TRBV27, the J call TRBJ2-1, with D perhaps TRBD2 (6 bases). This CDR3 region has 13 residues. V was cut by 4 bases and J by 4 bases, with 8 bases left in between. Per the germline V gene, CDR1 is MNHEY and CDR2 is SMNVEV (reference sequence). The CDR3 is CASSWGRYNEQFF. The CDR3 nucleotides read TGTGCCAGCAGTTGGGGGAGGTACAATGAGCAGTTCTTC.

V usage is TRBV6-2 or TRBV6-3 and J usage is TRBJ2-7; D may be TRBD2 (5 bases). CDR3 length: 14 residues. V lost 4 bases to trimming and J lost 0 bases, with 10 bases between them. From germline, CDR1 is MNHEY and CDR2 SVGEGT. The CDR3 DNA reads as TGTGCCAGCAGTTGGACTGCGCCCTCCTACGAGCAGTACTTC. Protein product: CASSWTAPSYEQYF.

The V and J genes are TRBV28 and TRBJ1-1, with 9 positions matching TRBD1. V shed 5 bases and J 7 bases; nucleotides not matched to a gene: 11. Germline loops: CDR1 MDHEN, CDR2 SYDVKM. The CDR3 has 15 residues. The CDR3 loop reads CASSTGGGVFGEAFF. In DNA form, the CDR3 reads TGTGCCAGCAGTACAGGGGGCGGTGTCTTTGGTGAAGCTTTCTTT.

This sequence joins TRBV7-3 and TRBJ2-5; tentatively, D is TRBD2 (7 bases). The CDR3 extends over 15 amino acids. Germline V gene data show CDR1 as SGHTA and CDR2 as FQGTGA. V lost 1 base, J lost 1 base, and 10 bases lay in between. DNA for the CDR3: TGTGCCAGCAGCTTAAACGGGGGGCCCCAAGAGACCCAGTACTTC. Its translation is CASSLNGGPQETQYF.

This clone was seen a single time. This chain connects TRBV3-1 (or the pseudogene TRBV3-2) to TRBJ2-7; 9 bases are shared with TRBD2. Per germline, CDR1 LGHDT and CDR2 YNNKEL (reference sequence). V trimming: 5 bases; J trimming: 2 bases; junction bases outside the gene matches: 4. This CDR3 is built from 14 residues. The CDR3 DNA sequence: TGTGCCAGCAGCGAGCGGGGGGACCCCTACGAGCAGTACTTC. This codes for CASSERGDPYEQYF.

Notes on this clone: Germline and junction disagree at one end, which may indicate a read error. The chain carries TRBV11-2 and TRBJ2-3, with a possible D match to TRBD1 (5 bases). Germline CDR1 reads SGHAT; CDR2 reads FQNNGV. The CDR3 length is 13 residues. For the CDR3, the DNA is TGTGCCAGCATTTTAACAGGCACGGATACGCAGTATTTT. This gives the protein CASILTGTDTQYF.

J is TRBJ1-5 and V is TRBV9; 10 bases match TRBD1. J gave up 5 bases and V 3 bases, and 5 bases lay outside the gene matches. This CDR3 has 15 residues. CDR1 and CDR2 from the germline V gene are SGDLS and YYNGEE. CDR3 in amino acids: CASSARQGADQPQHF. The CDR3, as DNA: TGTGCCAGCAGCGCAAGACAGGGGGCGGATCAGCCCCAGCATTTT.

The V and J genes are TRBV18 and TRBJ1-2; tentative D call: TRBD1 (6 bases). Trimming shortened V by 3 bases and J by 1 base, and 15 bases separated the two germline ends. CDR1 and CDR2 from the germline V gene are KGHSH and LQKENI. The CDR3 sequence is 16 residues long. The DNA of the CDR3 is TGTGCCAGCTCACCTGGGCCACAGGGCCTTAACTATGGCTACACCTTC. This sequence encodes CASSPGPQGLNYGYTF.

The rearrangement links TRBV7-2 to TRBJ2-2; 12 bases agree with TRBD2. The CDR3 consists of 18 residues. Germline V gives CDR1 SGHTA, CDR2 FQGNSA. V gave up 7 bases and J gave up 5 bases; unmatched junction bases: 14. The CDR3 reads CASTLGLAGSSGTGELFF. CDR3 coding DNA: TGTGCCAGCACCCTAGGACTAGCGGGATCTAGCGGGACCGGGGAGCTGTTTTTT.

This chain uses TRBV27 with TRBJ1-6; D not certain. Germline CDR1 MNHEY, CDR2 SMNVEV (reference sequence). The CDR3 is 15 amino acids. Trimming shortened V by 2 bases and J by 7 bases, and 12 bases separated the two germline ends. DNA for the CDR3: TGTGCCAGCAGTTTAGAGTTGGGAGGCAATTCACCCCTCCACTTT. Its translation is CASSLELGGNSPLHF.

This chain links TRBV9 with TRBJ1-6; the D is unclear. The germline gives CDR1 SGDLS, CDR2 YYNGEE. Deletions cut 0 bases from V and 10 bases from J, with 17 bases between. The CDR3 is 16 amino acids. CDR3 protein: CASSVAGYAEGSPLHF. The CDR3 DNA sequence: TGTGCCAGCAGCGTAGCCGGCTATGCTGAGGGATCACCCCTCCACTTT.